This T cell receptor beta chain was identified in a study of T cell repertoires in ileal Crohn's disease. The germline V gene encodes CDR1 DFQATT and CDR2 SNEGSKA (reference sequence). The V gene lost 5 bases and the J gene lost 6 bases, with 10 bases spanning the gap. The length of the CDR3 is 11 residues. Generated by immunoSEQ multiplex PCR, the TCRdb table keeps only in-frame clones and is missing some. The sample holds about 62,000 clones, around 90% seen once. As for time point: neoterminal ileum biopsy at postoperative endoscopy, about 6 months after surgery. General observations from the study: Mucosal expansions were suggested to be mainly CD8 T cells.

A word on this clone: The antigen remains undetermined.

The chain has TRBV20-1 and TRBJ1-1; D call uncertain. The TCR comes from an adult with Crohn's disease. Sequencing was performed on ileal tissue. The CDR3 is CSALDRPEAFF. In DNA form, the CDR3 reads TGCAGTGCTCTAGACCGGCCTGAAGCTTTCTTT.